This T cell receptor beta chain was identified during a study of Graves' ophthalmopathy and Graves' hyperthyroidism. As for the study in general: Peripheral blood (taken before any treatment) was collected at initial diagnosis. Broader study findings: Its predictions of ophthalmopathy progression gave the model almost 71% sensitivity and about 72% specificity.

This clonotype was counted many times. The antigen remains undetermined. Fresh peripheral blood, roughly 10 ml, was the PBMC source. Amplification targeted the TCR beta CDR3 regions, with RNA transcripts as the source material. Second-round multiplex PCR followed a first-round RT-PCR using HTBI primers. One entry per CDR3 protein, called by TCRdb with MiXCR from the multiplex PCR reads. In the table there are around 400,000 distinct CDR3 sequences, approximately 20% of which are singletons. V dropped 3 bases and J dropped 0 bases, with 12 bases sitting between them. CDR1 is SGHTA and CDR2 is FQGNSA in the germline V gene. This CDR3 region has 16 residues.

Sequences were obtained from peripheral blood. The chain combines TRBV7-2 with TRBJ1-3, with D hard to call. The sequence came from a woman younger than 30 with Graves' ophthalmopathy. The CDR3 sequence: CASSLRGSSSGNTIYF. The CDR3 nucleotides read TGTGCCAGCAGCTTGCGGGGATCGAGCTCTGGAAACACCATATATTTT.